This passage covers 11 T cell receptor beta chains from one sample sequenced in a study of vaccination and CD4 T cells after COVID-19. Sequence data for DNA of cultured CD4+ T cells were generated by the Oncomine TCR Beta short-read assay. TCRdb reanalysed the PCR reads using MiXCR and keeps one entry per CDR3 protein. Of approximately 18,000 distinct CDR3 sequences listed, over 60% were seen once; the top ten hold roughly 15%. No antigens are known for them. The treatment: roughly ten-day PBMC culture with coronavirus spike peptide pools or control peptides (ViraFEST assay). This sample comprised CD4+ T cells from blood, cultured in vitro, obtained after SARS-CoV-2 vaccination. The receptors stem from a human donor who received a COVID-19 vaccine.

CDR3 sequence: CASSRSFNYGYTF. As DNA, the CDR3 is TGTGCCAGTAGTAGGAGTTTTAACTATGGCTACACCTTC. The chain carries TRBV19 and TRBJ1-2, with D uncertain. The CDR3 is 13 residues long. Trimming took 4 bases from V and 1 from J, leaving 7 bases between them. Germline CDR1 reads LNHDA; CDR2 reads SQIVND (reference sequence).

The CDR3 DNA sequence: TGTGCCAGCAGGTTTTGGGGGAAGTCCGGCGGAAACACCATATATTTT. Translated, it gives CASRFWGKSGGNTIYF. The chain couples TRBV12-3 or TRBV12-4 to TRBJ1-3; D possibly corresponds to TRBD1 (5 bases). V was pared by 6 bases and J by 4 bases, with 19 bases between. The CDR3 spans 16 residues.

J is TRBJ1-3 and V is TRBV6-1, with D possibly being TRBD1 (6 bases). CDR3 length: 13 amino acids. Germline CDR1 MNHNS, CDR2 SASEGT. Trimming took 7 bases from V and 5 from J, leaving 12 bases between them. For the CDR3, the DNA is TGTGCCAGCACCGGACAGAATCGAAACACCATATATTTT. Translated, it gives CASTGQNRNTIYF.

The chain recombines TRBV6-1 with TRBJ1-6; 10 nucleotides line up with TRBD1. V dropped 5 bases and J dropped 9; count of bases not matched to a gene: 10. The CDR3 runs 16 residues. The germline gives CDR1 MNHNS, CDR2 SASEGT. CDR3 loop: CASSRQGTGDLSPLHF. In nucleotides, the CDR3 is TGTGCCAGCAGTCGGCAGGGGACAGGGGACCTTTCACCCCTCCACTTT.

J is TRBJ2-7 and V is TRBV27; D not certain. The CDR3 runs 13 residues. V dropped 2 bases and J dropped 2 bases, with 7 bases sitting between them. In germline, CDR1 is MNHEY, CDR2 SMNVEV (reference sequence). The CDR3 spells CASSLPPTYEQYF. Here the CDR3 DNA reads TGTGCCAGCAGTTTACCACCGACCTACGAGCAGTACTTC.

The V and J genes are TRBV6-1 and TRBJ1-3; D is undetermined. CDR3 length: 15 amino acids. V dropped 6 bases and J dropped 4 bases, with 16 bases sitting between them. Per germline, CDR1 MNHNS and CDR2 SASEGT. CDR3 nucleotides: TGTGCCAGCAGCCCCCAAATAACGGGGGGAAACACCATATATTTT. This translates into CASSPQITGGNTIYF.

The V call is TRBV20-1, the J call TRBJ1-4; D gene unclear. The V gene lost 4 bases and the J gene lost 6 bases, with 6 bases spanning the gap. The CDR3 extends over 11 amino acids. The germline CDR1 and CDR2 sequences are DFQATT and SNEGSKA (reference sequence). The CDR3 coding sequence is TGCAGTGCTATAATGGATGAAAAACTGTTTTTT. As protein: CSAIMDEKLFF.

With regard to this clonotype: At one of its ends the junction is not consistent with the germline gene, which may arise from a read error. This chain joins TRBV10-3 and TRBJ1-4; D is undetermined. CDR1 ENHRY and CDR2 SYGVKD come from the germline V gene. The length of the CDR3 is 15 residues. CDR3 sequence: CASSEGGTSNEKLFF. The CDR3, as DNA: TGTGCCAGCAGTGAAGGAGGAACTTCTAATGAAAAACTGTTTTTT.

Only a few counts were recorded for this clonotype. The rearrangement joins TRBV30 to TRBJ1-6; 9 bases are shared with TRBD1. The CDR3 length is 16 residues. Trimming removed 3 bases from V and 10 bases from J; junction bases left unmatched: 13. The germline CDR1 and CDR2 sequences are GTSNPN and SVGIG (reference sequence). CDR3 nucleotides: TGTGCCTGGAGCACTTCCCCGGGACAGGGAGACTCACCCCTCCACTTT. Protein product: CAWSTSPGQGDSPLHF.

CDR3 protein: CASSVDLNTEAFF. In DNA form, the CDR3 reads TGTGCCAGCAGTGTGGACTTGAACACTGAAGCTTTCTTT. This sequence joins TRBV6-4 and TRBJ1-1; D not resolved. V was pared by 4 bases and J by 0 bases, with 6 bases between. Germline CDR1 reads MRHNA; CDR2 reads SNTAGT. The CDR3 sequence is 13 residues long.

The V and J genes are TRBV20-1 and TRBJ2-3, with 7 bases that match TRBD2. Germline assignment: CDR1 DFQATT and CDR2 SNEGSKA (reference sequence). The V segment lost 3 bases and the J segment 4 bases; nucleotides outside the gene matches: 7. There are 14 residues in the CDR3. The CDR3 sequence is CSARAGRGADTQYF. As DNA, the CDR3 is TGCAGTGCTAGGGCAGGACGGGGGGCAGATACGCAGTATTTT.